This T cell receptor beta chain was observed in a study of CD8 T cells in Susac syndrome. Bulk CD8+ and CD4+ cells came from magnetic negative isolation; CD8+ TEMRA by FACS. Germline V gene lookup returns CDR1 MNHNY and CDR2 SVGAGI (reference sequence). This CDR3 contains 16 residues. V was pared by 0 bases and J by 3 bases, with 9 bases between. Reverse transcription of about 0.5 to 1 ug RNA was carried out with random hexamers. Multiplex PCR with immunoSEQ amplified the TCR beta CDR3 across 54 Vbeta and 13 Jbeta. TCRdb ran MiXCR on the immunoSEQ multiplex PCR reads and lists one entry per CDR3 protein. The data show about 300,000 distinct CDR3 sequences, with about 85% seen just once and over 0.1% held by the top ten.

The sample was CD8+ T cells from PBMCs. The clonotype comes from a human donor with multiple sclerosis. This chain joins TRBV6-6 and TRBJ2-6; no definite D call. The DNA for the CDR3 is TGTGCCAGCAGTTACTCTGAAATCAGTGGGGCCAACGTCCTGACTTTC. It yields the protein CASSYSEISGANVLTF.